The rows below give T cell receptor beta chains drawn from one sample of a study of shared clonotypes between healthy human individuals. Libraries were prepared by immunoSEQ multiplex PCR; TCRdb keeps only in-frame clonotypes and omits some of them. There are about 470,000 clones in the sample; about 76% occur only once, and about 13% lies in the top ten. The sequenced sample was PBMCs. Source of these receptors: a woman between 40 and 55 years old in good health. Some clones in this sample may be carry-over from other donors' samples. Each CDR3 is given with its conserved first and last residue. A D gene is named only where the DNA matches it firmly. Part of the rows lack a size; the others show once, few, many or a class for expanded clones.

d_gene: TRBD1; abundance: few; j_gene: TRBJ1-1; v_gene: TRBV7-9; CDR3nt: TGTGCCAGCAGCTTAGCGGACAGGGGATGGGCTTTCTTT; CDR3aa: CASSLADRGWAFF
d_gene: .; abundance: many; j_gene: TRBJ2-1; v_gene: TRBV9; CDR3nt: TGTGCCAGCAGCGTAGTCCCCATCAGCTCCTACAATGAGCAGTTCTTC; CDR3aa: CASSVVPISSYNEQFF
d_gene: TRBD2; abundance: .; j_gene: TRBJ2-6; v_gene: TRBV27; CDR3nt: TGTGCCAGCAGTTGGGGGACTAGCGGCTCTGGGGCCAACGTCCTGACTTTC; CDR3aa: CASSWGTSGSGANVLTF
d_gene: TRBD2; abundance: .; j_gene: TRBJ2-7; v_gene: TRBV28; CDR3nt: TGTGCCAGCAGTCCGGGACTAGCGGGAGTTGGGGAGCAGTACTTC; CDR3aa: CASSPGLAGVGEQYF
d_gene: TRBD1; abundance: .; j_gene: TRBJ1-2; v_gene: TRBV19; CDR3nt: TGTGCCAGTAGCCAGGACAGGAAAGGCTATGGCTACACCTTC; CDR3aa: CASSQDRKGYGYTF
d_gene: .; abundance: .; j_gene: TRBJ1-3; v_gene: TRBV6-5; CDR3nt: TGTGCCAGCGGGGGGAGCCACTCTGGAAACACCATATATTTT; CDR3aa: CASGGSHSGNTIYF
d_gene: .; abundance: once; j_gene: TRBJ2-1; v_gene: TRBV10-3; CDR3nt: TGTGCCATCAGTGAGTCTGGGTTTGAGCAGTTCTTC; CDR3aa: CAISESGFEQFF
d_gene: .; abundance: .; j_gene: TRBJ1-5; v_gene: TRBV4-2; CDR3nt: TGTGCCAGCAGCCAAGAAGGGACTCTAGCAAATCAGCCCCAGCATTTT; CDR3aa: CASSQEGTLANQPQHF
d_gene: TRBD2; abundance: .; j_gene: TRBJ2-3; v_gene: TRBV27; CDR3nt: TGTGCCAGCAGCGCTAGCGGGCACACAGATACGCAGTATTTT; CDR3aa: CASSASGHTDTQYF
d_gene: .; abundance: .; j_gene: TRBJ2-1; v_gene: TRBV5-1; CDR3nt: TGCGCCAGCAGCCCTAGCGCGAACTCCTACAATGAGCAGTTCTTC; CDR3aa: CASSPSANSYNEQFF
d_gene: TRBD2; abundance: .; j_gene: TRBJ2-3; v_gene: TRBV7-2; CDR3nt: TGTGCCAGCAGCCCCCGGACTAGCGCTGGTACGCAGTATTTT; CDR3aa: CASSPRTSAGTQYF
d_gene: .; abundance: many; j_gene: TRBJ2-1; v_gene: TRBV9; CDR3nt: TGTGCCAGCAGCGTAGGTCTAGACTCCTACAATGAGCAGTTCTTC; CDR3aa: CASSVGLDSYNEQFF
d_gene: .; abundance: .; j_gene: TRBJ2-7; v_gene: TRBV5-1; CDR3nt: TGCGCCAGCAGCAGAGACGGCTACGAGCAGTACTTC; CDR3aa: CASSRDGYEQYF
d_gene: TRBD1; abundance: .; j_gene: TRBJ1-5; v_gene: TRBV28; CDR3nt: TGTGCCAGCAGTTTAGGGACAGCCCGTAATCAGCCCCAGCATTTT; CDR3aa: CASSLGTARNQPQHF
d_gene: .; abundance: .; j_gene: TRBJ2-3; v_gene: TRBV6-8; CDR3nt: TGTGCCAGCTTCAGTTCCCGAGGGGGCACAGATACGCAGTATTTT; CDR3aa: CASFSSRGGTDTQYF
d_gene: TRBD2; abundance: .; j_gene: TRBJ2-1; v_gene: TRBV19; CDR3nt: TGTGCCAGTAGTATGAGACTAGCGCCCCCCTACAATGAGCAGTTCTTC; CDR3aa: CASSMRLAPPYNEQFF
d_gene: .; abundance: .; j_gene: TRBJ1-2; v_gene: TRBV20-1; CDR3nt: TGCAGTGCTCCGCGGGTAGGCGGCTACACCTTC; CDR3aa: CSAPRVGGYTF
d_gene: TRBD1; abundance: .; j_gene: TRBJ1-1; v_gene: TRBV28; CDR3nt: TGTGCCAGCAGTTTGTTTTCCAGGGGGAGGACTGAAGCTTTCTTT; CDR3aa: CASSLFSRGRTEAFF
d_gene: .; abundance: .; j_gene: TRBJ1-1; v_gene: TRBV19; CDR3nt: TGTGCCAGTAGTACGGCAGGGGTGAACACTGAAGCTTTCTTT; CDR3aa: CASSTAGVNTEAFF